The 28 T cell receptor beta chains reported below all come from one sample, sequenced in a study of cytomegalovirus exposure and HLA in healthy donors. Profiling relied on immunoSEQ multiplex PCR, and the TCRdb table lists in-frame clones only, not all of them. This repertoire shows tens of thousands of clones, 90% to 96% found once; its top ten account for roughly 1.5%. The sample was PBMCs. The source is a man between 18 and 35 years old in good health and CMV-seropositive.

The rearrangement uses TRBV30 and TRBJ2-1, with a possible D match to TRBD2 (5 bases). This CDR3 region has 13 residues. Trimming cost V 8 bases and J 9 bases, with 20 bases left between them. Per the germline V gene, CDR1 is GTSNPN and CDR2 is SVGIG (reference sequence). CDR3 bases: TGTGCCAGCCAGTCGGGTGGGAGTACTGAGCAGTTCTTC. This gives the protein CASQSGGSTEQFF.

The gene calls are TRBV11-2 and TRBJ1-2; 9 bases are a match to TRBD1. The V segment lost 5 bases and the J segment 7 bases; nucleotides outside the gene matches: 5. There are 13 residues in the CDR3. Germline loops: CDR1 SGHAT, CDR2 FQNNGV. The DNA for the CDR3 is TGTGCCAGCAGCGAAAACAGGGGGCTTGGCTACACCTTC. Translation gives CASSENRGLGYTF.

This clone was recorded only once. The J gene is TRBJ1-1, the V gene TRBV30; 10 bases are shared with TRBD1. This CDR3 has 15 amino acids. Trimming cost V 3 bases and J 3 bases; bases outside gene matches: 7. Germline values: CDR1 GTSNPN, CDR2 SVGIG (reference sequence). CDR3 DNA sequence: TGTGCCTGGAGGCCGGGACAGGGGCTTGACACTGAAGCTTTCTTT. Protein: CAWRPGQGLDTEAFF.

This rearrangement joins TRBV6-5 to TRBJ2-3; TRBD2 matches at 7 bases. The CDR3 is 15 residues long. Germline-derived CDR1 and CDR2 are MNHEY and SVGAGI. The J segment lost 2 bases and the V segment lost 4 bases, leaving 6 bases of the junction unmatched. The CDR3 loop reads CASSSRGRITDTQYF. CDR3 nucleotide sequence: TGTGCCAGCAGTTCCCGCGGGAGAATCACAGATACGCAGTATTTT.

V is TRBV9 and J is TRBJ2-1; the D gene is possibly TRBD1 (5 bases). With 3 bases removed from V and 7 bases from J, the gap between germline ends came to 20 bases. Looked up from germline, CDR1 is SGDLS and CDR2 is YYNGEE. This CDR3 spans 16 amino acids. The CDR3 here is CASSAKGAAKGNEQFF. The CDR3 region has the DNA TGTGCCAGCAGCGCTAAAGGGGCAGCTAAAGGGAATGAGCAGTTCTTC.

The chain links TRBV9 to TRBJ2-3; 8 positions match TRBD2. J gave up 1 base and V 2 bases, and 6 bases lay outside the gene matches. This CDR3 has 16 amino acids. Germline lookup yields CDR1 SGDLS and CDR2 YYNGEE. CDR3: CASSVGTRVGTDTQYF. The CDR3 DNA is TGTGCCAGCAGCGTGGGGACTAGAGTTGGCACAGATACGCAGTATTTT.

This rearrangement joins TRBV27 to TRBJ2-7; 10 positions agree with TRBD2. Germline V CDR1 and CDR2: MNHEY, SMNVEV (reference sequence). The CDR3 is made up of 13 amino acids. V lost 6 bases and J lost 4; bases outside the gene matches: 3. This CDR3 reads CASSLAGAYEQYF. The CDR3 region has the DNA TGTGCCAGCAGCCTAGCGGGAGCTTACGAGCAGTACTTC.

In DNA, the CDR3 is TGTGCCAGCAGCAGGGACAGGGGAATGAACACTGAAGCTTTCTTT. Its protein product is CASSRDRGMNTEAFF. This chain joins TRBV5-4 and TRBJ1-1, with TRBD1 identical over 10 bases. This CDR3 has 15 amino acids. The V segment lost 4 bases and the J segment 0 bases; nucleotides outside the gene matches: 3. Germline loops: CDR1 SGHNT, CDR2 YYREEE (reference sequence).

This clone was seen just once. The chain joins TRBV5-4 to TRBJ2-7, with 8 positions matching TRBD1. Germline CDR1 SGHNT, CDR2 YYREEE (reference sequence). V was clipped by 2 bases and J by 6 bases; unmatched bases: 7. This CDR3 comprises 14 residues. The CDR3 sequence is CASSLRTGYTEQYF. DNA for the CDR3: TGTGCCAGCAGCTTAAGGACAGGGTATACCGAGCAGTACTTC.

The chain is built from TRBV30 and TRBJ2-2, with D unclear. Germline-derived CDR1 and CDR2 are GTSNPN and SVGIG (reference sequence). Trimming shortened V by 0 bases and J by 1 base, and 6 bases separated the two germline ends. The CDR3 contains 14 residues. This chain's CDR3 is CAWSVNRNTGELFF. CDR3 coding DNA: TGTGCCTGGAGTGTAAACAGGAACACCGGGGAGCTGTTTTTT.

This clone is a singleton in its sample. CDR3 sequence reads: CASSMGAQETQYF. The CDR3, as DNA: TGTGCCAGCAGTATGGGAGCCCAAGAGACCCAGTACTTC. The rearrangement links TRBV28 to TRBJ2-5; D possibly corresponds to TRBD2 (5 bases). The CDR3 consists of 13 residues. CDR1 MDHEN and CDR2 SYDVKM come from the germline V gene. V lost 5 bases, J lost 1 base, and 8 bases lay in between.

The CDR3 sequence is CASSGRDGAYNEQFF. In DNA form, the CDR3 reads TGTGCCAGCAGCGGGAGGGACGGTGCCTACAATGAGCAGTTCTTC. The genes are TRBV7-6 and TRBJ2-1, with 7 bases aligning to TRBD2. V lost 5 bases to trimming and J lost 2 bases; unmatched junction nucleotides: 6. The germline V gene encodes CDR1 SGHVS and CDR2 FNYEAQ. CDR3 length: 15 amino acids.

The V call is TRBV10-3, the J call TRBJ1-1; D unclear. The ends were cut back, 6 bases at V and 3 bases at J, with 11 bases in the middle. This CDR3 spans 13 amino acids. The germline V gene has CDR1 ENHRY and CDR2 SYGVKD. In DNA form, the CDR3 reads TGTGCCATCAGGCCGACGGGAGACACTGAAGCTTTCTTT. Its translation: CAIRPTGDTEAFF.

The chain joins TRBV29-1 to TRBJ2-5; D ambiguous. V was shortened by 1 base and J by 5 bases, with 17 bases between the two germline ends. The CDR3 is made up of 15 amino acids. Germline CDR1 and CDR2: SQVTM and ANQGSEA. CDR3 in amino acids: CSVEGPDWSTETQYF. In DNA form, the CDR3 reads TGCAGCGTTGAAGGCCCCGATTGGAGTACGGAGACCCAGTACTTC.

The chain couples TRBV5-1 to TRBJ2-1; 7 nucleotides line up with TRBD2. The length of the CDR3 is 15 residues. Germline V CDR1 and CDR2: SGHRS, YFSETQ. The V segment lost 4 bases and the J segment 8 bases; nucleotides outside the gene matches: 12. The CDR3 coding sequence is TGCGCCAGCAGCGCCCGGGACTACCCTAGGGATGAGCAGTTCTTC. This sequence encodes CASSARDYPRDEQFF.

The chain uses TRBV2 and TRBJ2-5; TRBD2 might be the D (6 bases). This CDR3 spans 15 amino acids. Trimming took 6 bases from V and 0 from J, leaving 14 bases between them. Germline V gives CDR1 SNHLY, CDR2 FYNNEI. CDR3 nucleotide sequence: TGTGCCAGCAGCTCTGAAGCGGGTTACCAAGAGACCCAGTACTTC. This codes for CASSSEAGYQETQYF.

The rearrangement joins TRBV5-1 to TRBJ2-2; D not resolved. This CDR3 comprises 15 residues. Germline V gene lookup returns CDR1 SGHRS and CDR2 YFSETQ. V shed 0 bases and J shed 3 bases, with 9 bases lying between them. The CDR3: CASSLGPGHTGELFF. For the CDR3, the DNA is TGCGCCAGCAGCTTGGGGCCAGGTCACACCGGGGAGCTGTTTTTT.

The V and J genes are TRBV28 and TRBJ1-2; D is possibly TRBD1 (5 bases). The CDR3 is made up of 18 amino acids. Germline assignment: CDR1 MDHEN and CDR2 SYDVKM. Trimming shortened V by 4 bases and J by 6 bases, and 27 bases separated the two germline ends. CDR3 region: CASSYLVSAGQRGNGYTF. The CDR3 DNA sequence: TGTGCCAGCAGTTATCTCGTCTCCGCAGGGCAGCGTGGAAATGGCTACACCTTC.

The rearrangement joins TRBV4-2 to TRBJ2-5; no firm D call. The germline gives CDR1 LGHNA, CDR2 YNFKEQ. Trimming shortened V by 2 bases and J by 4 bases, and 11 bases separated the two germline ends. The CDR3 consists of 14 residues. Here the CDR3 DNA reads TGTGCCAGCAGCCAATCCCAGGTCGGAGAGACCCAGTACTTC. Translated, it gives CASSQSQVGETQYF.

This clone was seen only once. The rearrangement joins TRBV6-5 to TRBJ1-5; D is possibly TRBD1 (6 bases). Looked up from germline, CDR1 is MNHEY and CDR2 is SVGAGI. The CDR3 runs 13 residues. Trimming pared 5 bases from V and 4 bases from J, leaving 9 bases between. CDR3 sequence (DNA): TGTGCCAGCAGTCGCAGGGGTAATCAGCCCCAGCATTTT. Translating gives CASSRRGNQPQHF.

This chain joins TRBV7-9 and TRBJ2-3; TRBD2 aligns across 14 bases. V gave up 5 bases and J gave up 4 bases; unmatched junction bases: 2. The length of the CDR3 is 15 residues. Germline CDR1 and CDR2: SEHNR and FQNEAQ (reference sequence). CDR3 sequence reads: CASSQGLAGADTQYF. The CDR3 DNA reads as TGTGCCAGCAGCCAGGGACTAGCGGGAGCAGATACGCAGTATTTT.

The V call is TRBV5-4, the J call TRBJ2-7; 9 nucleotides align to TRBD2. The ends lost 0 bases at V and 2 bases at J; junction bases unmatched: 0. There are 14 residues in the CDR3. Germline CDR1 is SGHNT and CDR2 is YYREEE (reference sequence). CDR3 bases: TGTGCCAGCAGCTTGGGGACTAGCGCCTACGAGCAGTACTTC. The encoded protein is CASSLGTSAYEQYF. Variable domain in full (rest from reference TRBV5-4 and TRBJ2-7): ETGVTQSPTHLIKTRGQQVTLRCSSQSGHNTVSWYQQALGQGPQFIFQYYREEENGRGNFPPRFSGLQFPNYSSELNVNALELDDSALYLCASSLGTSAYEQYFGPGTRLTVT.

The V call is TRBV6-4, the J call TRBJ2-1; 13 positions match TRBD2. V was clipped by 2 bases and J by 5 bases; unmatched bases: 0. CDR1 is MRHNA, CDR2 SNTAGT, per germline. The CDR3 contains 15 residues. CDR3 region: CASSDGTSGNNEQFF. Written as DNA, the CDR3 is TGTGCCAGCAGTGACGGGACTAGCGGGAACAATGAGCAGTTCTTC.

The rearrangement uses TRBV18 and TRBJ1-1; unclear D gene. CDR3 length: 16 amino acids. Germline CDR1 is KGHSH and CDR2 is LQKENI. V gave up 0 bases and J gave up 3 bases, with 14 bases separating them. CDR3 loop: CASSPPPSLRDTEAFF. DNA for the CDR3: TGTGCCAGCTCACCACCTCCCTCCCTGAGGGACACTGAAGCTTTCTTT.

Note on this clone: Its ends do not fully match the called genes, so a read error is possible. The chain carries TRBV7-7 and TRBJ2-1; maybe TRBD2 (6 bases). CDR1 and CDR2 from the germline V gene are SSHAT and FNYEAQ (reference sequence). This CDR3 is built from 14 residues. Here the CDR3 reads CASSLVGAGNEQFF. In DNA form, the CDR3 reads TGTGCTAGCAGCTTAGTAGGGGCGGGAAATGAGCAGTTCTTC.

The chain uses TRBV27 and TRBJ2-7; possibly TRBD2 for D (6 bases). Germline CDR1 is MNHEY and CDR2 is SMNVEV (reference sequence). The CDR3 loop spans 14 amino acids. Trimming removed 2 bases at V and 3 bases at J, with 11 bases between. CDR3 protein: CASSLKGGDYEQYF. As DNA, the CDR3 is TGTGCCAGCAGTTTAAAGGGCGGGGACTACGAGCAGTACTTC.

The chain combines TRBV6-5 with TRBJ1-5; D is ambiguous. The CDR3 contains 13 residues. Looked up from germline, CDR1 is MNHEY and CDR2 is SVGAGI. V lost 6 bases to trimming and J lost 3 bases, with 9 bases between them. CDR3 amino acids: CASSPFPNQPQHF. Written as DNA, the CDR3 is TGTGCCAGCAGCCCATTTCCCAATCAGCCCCAGCATTTT.

The chain employs TRBV4-2 and TRBJ2-7, with a tentative D call TRBD2 (6 bases). The ends were cut back, 0 bases at V and 3 bases at J, with 15 bases in the middle. CDR3 length: 16 amino acids. Germline lookup yields CDR1 LGHNA and CDR2 YNFKEQ. CDR3 bases: TGTGCCAGCAGCCAAGATTTTAGCGGAAGTATCTACGAGCAGTACTTC. Its translation is CASSQDFSGSIYEQYF.